This T cell receptor beta chain was identified during a study of blood T cell repertoires in COVID-19. On the study more broadly: From the United States, Italy and Spain came samples of acute and convalescent COVID-19. T cells, B-cell-depleted T cells, or PBMCs provided the cDNA or gDNA that served as material.

TCRdb's copy holds only in-frame clones and misses some; the assay was immunoSEQ multiplex PCR. The sample consists of approximately 200,000 clones, approximately 85% of them appearing once. From germline, CDR1 is MNHNS and CDR2 SASEGT. J lost 1 base, V lost 0 bases, and 4 bases had no gene match. CDR3 length equals 16 residues. This chain connects TRBV6-1 to TRBJ2-3, with TRBD1 identical over 7 bases. The sequence was collected from a man between 40 and 49 years old with acute or convalescent COVID-19. The sample taken for sequencing was peripheral blood. CDR3 nucleotide sequence: TGTGCCAGCAGTGAAGCGCGAGGGGGCGGCACAGATACGCAGTATTTT. Amino acids: CASSEARGGGTDTQYF.